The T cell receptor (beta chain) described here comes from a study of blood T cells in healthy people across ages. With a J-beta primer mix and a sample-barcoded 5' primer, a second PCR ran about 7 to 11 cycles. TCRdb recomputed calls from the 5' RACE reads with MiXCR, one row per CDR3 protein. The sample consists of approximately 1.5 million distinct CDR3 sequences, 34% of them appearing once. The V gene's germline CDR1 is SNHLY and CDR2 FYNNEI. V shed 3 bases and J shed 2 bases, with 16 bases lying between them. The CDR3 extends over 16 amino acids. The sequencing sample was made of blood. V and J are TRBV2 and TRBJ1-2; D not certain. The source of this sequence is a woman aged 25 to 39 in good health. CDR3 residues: CASSDAIGGENYGYTF. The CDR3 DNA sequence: TGTGCCAGCAGTGACGCAATAGGCGGGGAAAACTATGGCTACACCTTC.